Each of the 17 T cell receptor beta chains below was sequenced from the same sample in a study of CD8+CD57+ T cells in acquired aplastic anemia. All patients picked for sequencing had shown, by flow cytometry, an expansion of CD8+CD57+ cells. Researchers used genomic DNA as the template to profile TCR beta VDJ and CDR3. TCRdb re-called the reads through MiXCR, storing one row per CDR3 protein. The repertoire has roughly 280,000 distinct CDR3 sequences, 50% to 65% of them found once; the top ten carry roughly 1.2%. The source material was sorted CD4+, CD8+, or CD8+CD57+ T cells (not recorded which) from PBMCs. The receptors were sampled from a human donor with aplastic anemia.

The rearrangement links TRBV24-1 to TRBJ2-6, with TRBD1 matching 8 bases. Germline assignment: CDR1 KGHDR and CDR2 SFDVKD. CDR3 length: 19 residues. With 0 bases clipped from V and 2 bases from J, the junction kept 8 bases outside the gene matches. CDR3 region: CATSDLKDRERAGANVLTF. CDR3 bases: TGTGCCACCAGTGATTTGAAGGACAGGGAGCGTGCTGGGGCCAACGTCCTGACTTTC.

This clonotype was observed a few times. The rearrangement uses TRBV6-2 or TRBV6-3 and TRBJ1-5; 8 bases match TRBD1. Germline-derived CDR1 and CDR2 are MNHEY and SVGEGT. The CDR3 sequence is 14 residues long. V lost 0 bases to trimming and J lost 8 bases; unmatched junction nucleotides: 3. As DNA, the CDR3 is TGTGCCAGCAGTTACTCCGACAGGGGCGAGCCCCAGCATTTT. Its translation is CASSYSDRGEPQHF.

In this sample, this clonotype turned up a few times. The chain combines TRBV25-1 with TRBJ2-3; D is tentatively TRBD1 or TRBD2 (5 bases each). V lost 6 bases and J 4 bases, leaving 14 bases between the germline ends. The CDR3 is 14 residues long. Germline CDR1 and CDR2: MGHDK and SYGVNS. CDR3 nucleotides: TGTGCCAGCAGCGACCTAGGGACCTCAGATACGCAGTATTTT. Translating gives CASSDLGTSDTQYF. Drawing the rest from reference TRBV25-1 and TRBJ2-3, the complete variable domain is EADIYQTPRYLVIGTGKKITLECSQTMGHDKMYWYQQDPGMELHLIHYSYGVNSTEKGDLSSESTVSRIRTEHFPLTLESARPSHTSQYLCASSDLGTSDTQYFGPGTRLTVL.

This clonotype was counted at least ten times. The chain recombines TRBV6-5 with TRBJ1-1; no reliable D call. V lost 2 bases and J lost 3, with 10 bases in between. CDR3 length: 14 amino acids. From germline, CDR1 is MNHEY and CDR2 SVGAGI. CDR3 DNA: TGTGCCAGCAGTTACCTGGCCGGCCACACTGAAGCTTTCTTT. Amino acids: CASSYLAGHTEAFF.

The chain links TRBV12-3 or TRBV12-4 to TRBJ2-7; 7 nucleotides match TRBD2. This CDR3 spans 14 amino acids. The DNA for the CDR3 is TGTGCTAGCGCGTCCCCCTCCGGGAGGTACGAGCAGTACTTC. Protein sequence: CASASPSGRYEQYF.

This clonotype was detected only once. The V gene is TRBV25-1, the J gene TRBJ2-1; tentatively, D is TRBD1 or TRBD2 (6 bases each). Germline V gene data show CDR1 as MGHDK and CDR2 as SYGVNS. This CDR3 contains 17 residues. Trimming took off 1 base at V and 8 bases at J, with 21 bases between the two ends. CDR3 region: CASSEWGASPMGDEQFF. CDR3 sequence (DNA): TGTGCCAGCAGTGAATGGGGGGCTAGCCCTATGGGGGATGAGCAGTTCTTC.

This clonotype was recorded once. The chain links TRBV7-8 to TRBJ2-7; 10 nucleotides line up with TRBD2. Germline loops: CDR1 SGHVS, CDR2 FQNEAQ. J gave up 5 bases and V 5 bases, and 9 bases lay outside the gene matches. The length of the CDR3 is 15 residues. As DNA, the CDR3 is TGTGCCAGCAGCCTCTTAGCGGGGGGATTCGACGAGCAGTACTTC. Its protein product is CASSLLAGGFDEQYF.

This clonotype was recorded at least ten times. The V and J genes are TRBV2 and TRBJ2-3; 9 bases are shared with TRBD2. The length of the CDR3 is 16 residues. The germline V gene encodes CDR1 SNHLY and CDR2 FYNNEI. Trimming removed 6 bases from V and 3 bases from J; junction bases left unmatched: 10. For the CDR3, the DNA is TGTGCCAGCAGGGGGGGCGGGAGGGCCAGGACAGATACGCAGTATTTT. Amino acids: CASRGGGRARTDTQYF.

The rearrangement links TRBV10-3 to TRBJ2-7; 10 bases agree with TRBD2. This CDR3 has 15 residues. With V trimmed by 3 bases and J by 4 bases, 6 bases remained unmatched. Germline assignment: CDR1 ENHRY and CDR2 SYGVKD. CDR3 in amino acids: CAISDGGTSVYEQYF. The CDR3 nucleotides read TGTGCCATCAGTGATGGTGGGACTAGCGTGTACGAGCAGTACTTC.

The gene calls are TRBV15 and TRBJ1-5, with 8 bases aligning to TRBD1. CDR3 length: 13 residues. The V gene's germline CDR1 is LNHNV and CDR2 YYDKDF (reference sequence). J gave up 7 bases and V 3 bases, and 2 bases lay outside the gene matches. CDR3: CATSRDRAQPQHF. DNA of the CDR3: TGTGCCACCAGCAGGGACAGGGCCCAGCCCCAGCATTTT.

The rearrangement links TRBV9 to TRBJ1-4, with 7 bases that match TRBD1. The germline CDR1 and CDR2 sequences are SGDLS and YYNGEE. The CDR3 contains 16 residues. V lost 3 bases, J lost 1 base, and 6 bases stayed unmatched. As DNA, the CDR3 is TGTGCCAGCAGCGACTCCGACAGGGAAACTAATGAAAAACTGTTTTTT. Amino acids: CASSDSDRETNEKLFF.

The CDR3 DNA is TGTGCCACCAGTGATTGGGACAGGGGAGCGGGAGAGACCCAGTACTTC. Translation: CATSDWDRGAGETQYF. The rearrangement uses TRBV24-1 and TRBJ2-5; 10 bases are shared with TRBD1. CDR1 and CDR2 (germline): KGHDR, SFDVKD. V shed 2 bases and J 4 bases; nucleotides not matched to a gene: 6. The CDR3 totals 16 residues.

This clonotype came up many times. The chain recombines TRBV19 with TRBJ1-1, with D unclear. Trimming left V 5 bases short and J 1 base short, with 20 bases between. There are 17 residues in the CDR3. Germline-derived CDR1 and CDR2 are LNHDA and SQIVND (reference sequence). CDR3 in amino acids: CASSFRRIRGGNTEAFF. The CDR3 region has the DNA TGTGCCAGTAGTTTCCGCCGCATTCGGGGTGGGAACACTGAAGCTTTCTTT.

The CDR3 is CASSLGAGTEGETQYF. The CDR3 DNA sequence: TGCGCCAGCAGCTTGGGGGCCGGGACAGAGGGGGAGACCCAGTACTTC. This chain connects TRBV5-1 to TRBJ2-5; 7 bases are a match to TRBD1. CDR3 length equals 16 residues. After removal of 0 bases from V and 5 bases from J, the junction contained 10 bases not matched to a gene. Germline V gene sequence: CDR1 SGHRS, CDR2 YFSETQ. Full variable domain (outside the CDR3, taken from reference TRBV5-1 and TRBJ2-5): KAGVTQTPRYLIKTRGQQVTLSCSPISGHRSVSWYQQTPGQGLQFLFEYFSETQRNKGNFPGRFSGRQFSNSRSEMNVSTLELGDSALYLCASSLGAGTEGETQYFGPGTRLLVL.

The table lists this clonotype with a few counts. This chain uses TRBV20-1 with TRBJ1-5, with D possibly TRBD1 on 5 matching bases. The germline V gene has CDR1 DFQATT and CDR2 SNEGSKA (reference sequence). The CDR3 runs to 15 residues. V lost 0 bases and J lost 1, with 10 bases in between. CDR3 sequence: CSAREMGRSNQPQHF. The CDR3 nucleotides read TGCAGTGCTAGAGAGATGGGGCGCAGCAATCAGCCCCAGCATTTT.

This chain uses TRBV2 with TRBJ1-6; D uncertain. Trimming stripped 6 bases from V and 5 bases from J, with 14 bases between. The CDR3 is 15 residues long. From germline, CDR1 is SNHLY and CDR2 FYNNEI. CDR3 coding DNA: TGTGCCAGCAGCTGGGGAGGAGGAGATAATTCACCCCTCCACTTT. It is translated as CASSWGGGDNSPLHF.

This clonotype was observed a handful of times. The genes are TRBV12-5 and TRBJ1-1; weak D call: TRBD1 (5 bases). CDR1 and CDR2 from the germline V gene are LGHNT and FRNRAP. V dropped 6 bases and J dropped 8 bases, with 13 bases sitting between them. This CDR3 is 12 amino acids long. CDR3 nucleotide sequence: TGTGCTAGTGGCAATGGGGGTTTAGAAGCTTTCTTT. Translation: CASGNGGLEAFF.